These 3 T cell receptor beta chains originate from one sample sequenced in a study of blood T cell repertoires in COVID-19. Sequenced by immunoSEQ multiplex PCR; TCRdb stores in-frame clones only, minus some. The data contain about 100,000 clones, approximately 86% of them singletons. The sequencing input was peripheral blood. These receptors all stem from a man aged 50-59 years with active or convalescent COVID-19.

The chain is built from TRBV21-1 and TRBJ2-1; TRBD2, the table's D call, was not compared with the DNA. TRBV21-1 corresponds to a pseudogene. This CDR3 has 13 residues. Written as DNA, the CDR3 is TGTGCCAGCAGCAAAAAGGGGGGGAAGTGGCAGTTCTTC. The encoded protein is CASSKKGGKWQFF.

The V call is TRBV20-1, the J call TRBJ2-5, with a possible D match to TRBD2 (5 bases). Trimming took 3 bases from V and 4 from J, leaving 9 bases between them. This CDR3 is 12 amino acids long. Germline V gene lookup returns CDR1 DFQATT and CDR2 SNEGSKA (reference sequence). In DNA, the CDR3 is TGCAGTGCTAGTTCCGGGATAGAGACCCAGTACTTC. This translates into CSASSGIETQYF.

J is TRBJ2-1 and V is TRBV4-2, with 7 bases aligning to TRBD2. The germline CDR1 and CDR2 sequences are LGHNA and YNFKEQ. CDR3 length: 15 amino acids. V trimming: 0 bases; J trimming: 10 bases; junction bases outside the gene matches: 9. The CDR3 nucleotides read TGTGCCAGCAGCCAAGAGAAGGTAGCGGGCTTGGAGCAGTTCTTC. Amino acids: CASSQEKVAGLEQFF.